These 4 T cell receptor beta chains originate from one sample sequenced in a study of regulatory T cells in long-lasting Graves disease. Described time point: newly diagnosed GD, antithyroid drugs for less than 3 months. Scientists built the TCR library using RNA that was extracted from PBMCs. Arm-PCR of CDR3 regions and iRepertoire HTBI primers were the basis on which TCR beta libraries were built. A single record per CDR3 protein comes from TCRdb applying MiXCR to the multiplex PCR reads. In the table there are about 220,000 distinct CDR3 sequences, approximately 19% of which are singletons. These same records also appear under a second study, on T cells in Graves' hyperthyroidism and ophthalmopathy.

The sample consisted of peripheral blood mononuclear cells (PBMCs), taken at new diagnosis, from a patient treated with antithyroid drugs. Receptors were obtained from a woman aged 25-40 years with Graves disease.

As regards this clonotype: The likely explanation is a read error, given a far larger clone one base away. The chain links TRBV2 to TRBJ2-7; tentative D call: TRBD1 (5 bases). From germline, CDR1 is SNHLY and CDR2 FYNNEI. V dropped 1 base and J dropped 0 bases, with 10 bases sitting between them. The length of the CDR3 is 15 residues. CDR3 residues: CASSEVGRASYEQYF. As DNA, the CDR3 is TGTGCCAGCAGTGAAGTGGGCAGGGCCTCCTACGAGCAGTACTTC.

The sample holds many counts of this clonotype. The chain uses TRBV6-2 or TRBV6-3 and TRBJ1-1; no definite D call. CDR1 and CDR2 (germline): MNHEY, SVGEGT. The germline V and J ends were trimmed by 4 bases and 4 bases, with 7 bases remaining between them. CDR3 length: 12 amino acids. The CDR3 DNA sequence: TGTGCCAGCAGTTTACAGAGCACTGAAGCTTTCTTT. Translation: CASSLQSTEAFF.

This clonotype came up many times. CDR3 nucleotide sequence: TGCAGTGCTAGAGAGGGGGGGGGGTTCTATGGCTACACCTTC. This codes for CSAREGGGFYGYTF. V and J are TRBV20-1 and TRBJ1-2; weak D call: TRBD1 (5 bases). Germline assignment: CDR1 DFQATT and CDR2 SNEGSKA (reference sequence). This CDR3 has 14 amino acids. Between the trimmed V and J ends, which lost 0 bases and 4 bases, there was a span of 12 bases.

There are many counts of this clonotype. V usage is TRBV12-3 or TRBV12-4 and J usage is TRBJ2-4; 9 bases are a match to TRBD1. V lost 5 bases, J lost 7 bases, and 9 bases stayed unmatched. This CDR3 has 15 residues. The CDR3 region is CASSPLTGGRNIQYF. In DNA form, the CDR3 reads TGTGCCAGCAGTCCCCTAACAGGGGGCCGGAACATTCAGTACTTC.